These T cell receptor beta chains were read from a single sample in a study of OX40 agonist ivuxolimab in advanced cancers. The assay was immunoSEQ multiplex PCR, and TCRdb's table has in-frame clones only and misses some. The table lists around 65,000 clones, around 90% of them singletons. The sample in question was CD4+ or CD8+ T cells sorted from blood, obtained in a trial of the OX40 agonist ivuxolimab. Source of these receptors: an adult with an advanced solid tumor such as melanoma, head and neck, liver or kidney cancer. CDR3s include the opening cysteine and the closing phenylalanine or tryptophan. The D gene is left open where the match is weak. Clone size is shown for a subset of rows, as once, few, many or a class of expanded clone.

CDR3aa	CDR3nt	v_gene	j_gene	d_gene	abundance
CASSSSTANTGELFF	TGTGCCAGCAGCAGTTCGACGGCGAACACCGGGGAGCTGTTTTTT	TRBV11-3	TRBJ2-2	.	.
CASSPLGLNYEQYF	TGTGCCAGCTCACCCCTAGGGTTGAACTACGAGCAGTACTTC	TRBV18	TRBJ2-7	.	.
CASSHQTKYEQYF	TGTGCCAGCAGCCACCAGACGAAGTACGAGCAGTACTTC	TRBV11-2	TRBJ2-7	.	.
CATGTSGRSQETQYF	TGTGCCACAGGGACTAGCGGGAGGAGCCAAGAGACCCAGTACTTC	TRBV19	TRBJ2-5	TRBD2	.
CASKQAGYQETQYF	TGCGCCAGCAAGCAAGCGGGGTACCAAGAGACCCAGTACTTC	TRBV10-2	TRBJ2-5	TRBD2	.
CASSSGMQETQYF	TGTGCCAGCAGCAGCGGGATGCAAGAGACCCAGTACTTC	TRBV7-8	TRBJ2-5	TRBD2	.
CASSLGGTSGSFFEQYF	TGTGCCAGCAGCTTAGGGGGGACTAGCGGGAGTTTTTTCGAGCAGTACTTC	TRBV7-9	TRBJ2-7	TRBD2	.
CASSLEGDGNTIYF	TGTGCCAGCAGCCTTGAGGGGGACGGAAACACCATATATTTT	TRBV9	TRBJ1-3	.	.
CASRPGRREPQHF	TGTGCCAGTAGACCAGGGCGGAGGGAGCCCCAGCATTTT	TRBV19	TRBJ1-5	.	.
CASSITGGRNEKLFF	TGTGCCAGCAGTATTACAGGGGGCCGGAATGAAAAACTGTTTTTT	TRBV6-5	TRBJ1-4	TRBD1	.
CARVRDRADYGYTF	TGTGCCAGGGTGCGCGACAGGGCTGACTATGGCTACACCTTC	TRBV27	TRBJ1-2	TRBD1	.
CASSVTGFSIQYF	TGTGCCAGCAGCGTTACAGGGTTCAGCATTCAGTACTTC	TRBV7-2	TRBJ2-4	.	.
CASSGRSLGNTQYF	TGTGCCAGCAGTGGGAGGTCTCTCGGGAATACGCAGTATTTT	TRBV2	TRBJ2-3	.	once
CASSETLAGSDIQYF	TGTGCCAGCAGCGAGACCCTAGCGGGGAGCGACATTCAGTACTTC	TRBV13	TRBJ2-4	TRBD2	.
CASSVQGSQPQHF	TGTGCCAGCAGCGTACAGGGAAGCCAGCCCCAGCATTTT	TRBV9	TRBJ1-5	.	few
CASSFRGAENTEAFF	TGTGCCAGCAGCTTTAGAGGGGCAGAGAACACTGAAGCTTTCTTT	TRBV11-2	TRBJ1-1	.	.
CASSIGTNTGELFF	TGTGCCAGTAGTATAGGGACGAACACCGGGGAGCTGTTTTTT	TRBV19	TRBJ2-2	.	.
CSARENTEAFF	TGCAGTGCTAGAGAGAACACTGAAGCTTTCTTT	TRBV20-1	TRBJ1-1	.	.
CASSQQQPGANVLTF	TGCGCCAGCAGCCAACAACAGCCTGGGGCCAACGTCCTGACTTTC	TRBV4-3	TRBJ2-6	.	.
CASSLAADTSTDTQYF	TGTGCCAGCAGCTTGGCGGCAGATACTAGCACAGATACGCAGTATTTT	TRBV5-4	TRBJ2-3	.	.
CASNDRDWAYNEQFF	TGTGCCAGTAACGACCGGGACTGGGCCTACAATGAGCAGTTCTTC	TRBV19	TRBJ2-1	.	.
CASSLRGLAGEAYNEQFF	TGTGCCAGCAGCTTACGAGGTCTAGCGGGAGAAGCCTACAATGAGCAGTTCTTC	TRBV7-2	TRBJ2-1	TRBD2	.
CATQPPGVAPDTQYF	TGTGCCACCCAACCCCCGGGAGTAGCGCCAGATACGCAGTATTTT	TRBV15	TRBJ2-3	.	.
CASSSAGVGEQYF	TGTGCCAGCAGTAGCGCGGGAGTCGGCGAGCAGTACTTC	TRBV28	TRBJ2-7	TRBD2	.
CASSQTAARAFDEQYF	TGCGCCAGCAGCCAGACAGCGGCAAGGGCGTTTGACGAGCAGTACTTC	TRBV4-1	TRBJ2-7	.	.